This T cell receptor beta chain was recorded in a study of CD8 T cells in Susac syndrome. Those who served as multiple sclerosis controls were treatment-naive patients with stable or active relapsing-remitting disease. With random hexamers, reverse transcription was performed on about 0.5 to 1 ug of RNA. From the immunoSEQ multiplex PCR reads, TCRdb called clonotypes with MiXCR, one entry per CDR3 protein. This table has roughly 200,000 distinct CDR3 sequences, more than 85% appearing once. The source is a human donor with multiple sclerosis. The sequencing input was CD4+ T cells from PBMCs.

CDR3 sequence (DNA): TGTGCCACCCTCGGCGGGCTAGCGGGAGAGACCCAGTACTTC. Translation gives CATLGGLAGETQYF. The V and J genes are TRBV12-3 or TRBV12-4 and TRBJ2-5; 8 bases agree with TRBD2. The V and J ends lost 10 bases and 4 bases, in that order; junction bases with no gene match: 11. The CDR3 spans 14 residues.